This T cell receptor beta chain was sequenced in a study of blood T cell repertoires in COVID-19. Study summary: T cells, B-cell-depleted T cells, or PBMCs provided the cDNA or gDNA that served as material.

Libraries were prepared by immunoSEQ multiplex PCR; TCRdb keeps only in-frame clonotypes and omits some of them. The data hold 270,000 or so clones, with roughly nine tenths observed a single time. This clone was found a few times. CDR3 size: 15 residues. Germline CDR1 and CDR2: MNHEY and SMNVEV (reference sequence). Trimming at V came to 5 bases and at J to 11 bases, leaving 13 bases not matched to a gene. The chain recombines TRBV27 with TRBJ1-5; 9 nucleotides line up with TRBD1. The clonotype originates from a woman in her twenties or thirties with COVID-19, enrolled during active disease. Sequenced material: peripheral blood. The CDR3 DNA follows: TGTGCCAGCAGTCTACAGGGGGCGTCCTTCGAGGCCCAGCATTTT. This gives the protein CASSLQGASFEAQHF.